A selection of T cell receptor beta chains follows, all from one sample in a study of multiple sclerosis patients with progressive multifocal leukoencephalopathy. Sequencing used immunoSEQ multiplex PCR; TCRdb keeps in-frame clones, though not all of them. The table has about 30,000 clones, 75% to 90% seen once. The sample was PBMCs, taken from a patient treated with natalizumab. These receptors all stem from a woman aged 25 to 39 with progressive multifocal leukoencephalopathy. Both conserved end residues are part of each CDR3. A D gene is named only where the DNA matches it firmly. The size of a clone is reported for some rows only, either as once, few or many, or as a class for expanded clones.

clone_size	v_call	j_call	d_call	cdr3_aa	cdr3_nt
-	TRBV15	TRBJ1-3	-	CATSRGRNSGNTIYF	TGTGCCACCAGCAGGGGACGGAACTCTGGAAACACCATATATTTT
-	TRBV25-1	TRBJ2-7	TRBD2	CASSETSGLSYEQYF	TGTGCCAGCAGTGAAACTAGCGGCCTCTCCTACGAGCAGTACTTC
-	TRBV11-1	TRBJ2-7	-	CASSQRLAYEQYF	TGTGCCAGCAGCCAACGACTGGCCTACGAGCAGTACTTC
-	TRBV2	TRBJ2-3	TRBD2	CASSVSGDTQYF	TGTGCCAGCAGTGTTAGCGGGGATACGCAGTATTTT
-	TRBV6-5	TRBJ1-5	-	CASREGLSNQPQHF	TGTGCCAGCAGGGAGGGGTTGAGCAATCAGCCCCAGCATTTT
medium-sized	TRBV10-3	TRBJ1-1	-	CAISDAQPNTEAFF	TGTGCCATCAGTGACGCCCAACCGAACACTGAAGCTTTCTTT
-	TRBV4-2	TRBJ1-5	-	CASSPTYRSNQPQHF	TGTGCCAGCAGCCCAACCTACAGAAGCAATCAGCCCCAGCATTTT
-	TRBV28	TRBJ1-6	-	CASSPPGSPLHF	TGTGCCAGCAGTCCCCCAGGGTCACCCCTCCACTTT
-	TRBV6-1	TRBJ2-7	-	CASSEALQGRLYEQYF	TGTGCCAGCAGTGAAGCGCTTCAGGGTCGGCTCTACGAGCAGTACTTC
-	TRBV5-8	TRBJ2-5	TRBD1	CASSPRDRAETQYF	TGTGCCAGCAGCCCCCGGGACAGGGCAGAGACCCAGTACTTC
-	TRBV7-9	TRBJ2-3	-	CASQGDSRYTQYF	TGTGCCAGCCAGGGGGACTCCCGGTATACGCAGTATTTT
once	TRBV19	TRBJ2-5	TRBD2	CASSFGLAGGVGETQYF	TGTGCCAGTAGTTTCGGACTAGCGGGGGGCGTCGGAGAGACCCAGTACTTC
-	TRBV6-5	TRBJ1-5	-	CASSLDRHSNQPQHF	TGTGCCAGCAGTCTCGACAGGCATAGCAATCAGCCCCAGCATTTT
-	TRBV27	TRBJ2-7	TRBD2	CASSYSRGGAYEQYF	TGTGCCAGCAGTTATTCCCGGGGGGGTGCCTACGAGCAGTACTTC
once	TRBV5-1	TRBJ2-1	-	CASSLGRSSYNEQFF	TGCGCCAGCAGCTTAGGGAGATCCTCCTACAATGAGCAGTTCTTC
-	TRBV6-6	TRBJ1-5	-	CASSYLQGNQPQHF	TGTGCCAGCAGTTATTTACAGGGCAATCAGCCCCAGCATTTT
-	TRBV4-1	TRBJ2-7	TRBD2	CASSSAGGSSYEQYF	TGCGCCAGCAGCTCAGCGGGGGGAAGCTCCTACGAGCAGTACTTC
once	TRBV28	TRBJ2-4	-	CASSFQRLAKNIQYF	TGTGCCAGCAGTTTCCAGCGACTAGCCAAAAACATTCAGTACTTC
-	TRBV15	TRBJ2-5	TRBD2	CATSRDWTSGGAGETQYF	TGTGCCACCAGCAGAGATTGGACTAGCGGGGGGGCCGGGGAGACCCAGTACTTC
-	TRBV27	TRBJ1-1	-	CASSLASASTEAFF	TGTGCCAGCAGTTTAGCCAGTGCTAGCACTGAAGCTTTCTTT
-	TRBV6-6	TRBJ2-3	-	CASLIAATDTQYF	TGTGCCAGCCTAATAGCGGCCACAGATACGCAGTATTTT
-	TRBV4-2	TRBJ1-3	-	CASSLKTAGNTIYF	TGTGCCAGCAGCCTGAAGACGGCTGGAAACACCATATATTTT
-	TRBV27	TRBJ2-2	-	CASSFGGGELFF	TGTGCCAGCAGTTTCGGGGGAGGGGAGCTGTTTTTT
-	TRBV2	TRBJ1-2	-	CASSDPQGLYGYTF	TGTGCCAGCAGTGACCCCCAGGGCTTATATGGCTACACCTTC
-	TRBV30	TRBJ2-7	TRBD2	CAWTLGLGSYEQYF	TGTGCCTGGACCTTAGGACTAGGCTCCTACGAGCAGTACTTC
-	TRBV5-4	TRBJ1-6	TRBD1	CASSINRGRNSPLHF	TGTGCCAGCAGCATTAACAGGGGGCGAAATTCACCCCTCCACTTT
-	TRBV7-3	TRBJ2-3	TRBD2	CASSPGTSGGKADTQYF	TGTGCCAGCAGCCCTGGGACTAGCGGGGGAAAGGCAGATACGCAGTATTTT
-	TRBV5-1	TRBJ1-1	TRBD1	CASSLTGVNTEAFF	TGCGCCAGCAGCTTGACAGGGGTGAACACTGAAGCTTTCTTT
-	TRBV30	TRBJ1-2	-	CAWSSGNYGYTF	TGTGCCTGGAGTTCGGGGAACTATGGCTACACCTTC
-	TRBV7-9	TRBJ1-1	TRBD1	CASSSPGQGMNTEAFF	TGTGCCAGCAGCTCCCCGGGACAGGGGATGAACACTGAAGCTTTCTTT
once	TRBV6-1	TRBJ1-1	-	CASSADRPPNTEAFF	TGTGCCAGCAGTGCCGACAGGCCCCCGAACACTGAAGCTTTCTTT
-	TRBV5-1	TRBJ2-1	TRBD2	CASSLTSGTRVGEQFF	TGCGCCAGCAGCTTGACTAGCGGGACTCGGGTCGGTGAGCAGTTCTTC
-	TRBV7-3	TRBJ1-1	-	CASSSQANTEAFF	TGTGCCAGCAGCTCCCAGGCGAACACTGAAGCTTTCTTT
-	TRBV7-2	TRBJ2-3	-	CASSLPAGTPLDTQYF	TGTGCCAGCAGCTTACCGGCGGGGACCCCTTTGGATACGCAGTATTTT